Below are 16 T cell receptor beta chains sequenced from a single sample in a study of shared clonotypes between healthy human individuals. Data came from immunoSEQ multiplex PCR; TCRdb stores just in-frame clones and leaves some out. The table lists over a million clones, around 78% of them singletons, with roughly 0.61% in the top ten. Sequencing was carried out using memory CD4+ T cells from PBMCs. Sample subset: CD45RA-negative fraction. Receptors were obtained from a man aged 18 to 35 in good health. Some clones in this sample may be carry-over from other donors' samples.

The count of this clone is one. CDR3 loop: CASSNRDRGVEQFF. The CDR3 DNA reads TGTGCCAGCAGCAACCGGGACAGGGGGGTTGAGCAGTTCTTC. The rearrangement links TRBV6-6 to TRBJ2-1, with TRBD1 matching 11 bases. The CDR3 has 14 residues. The germline gives CDR1 MNHNY, CDR2 SVGAGI (reference sequence). V gave up 6 bases and J gave up 9 bases; unmatched junction bases: 7.

With respect to this clone: This sample also contains other DNA sequences that code for the same CDR3. The CDR3 nucleotides are TGTGCCAGCAGTTCTCGGGAGAACTATGGCTACACCTTC. This codes for CASSSRENYGYTF. The chain links TRBV27 to TRBJ1-2, with D unresolved. In germline, CDR1 is MNHEY, CDR2 SMNVEV (reference sequence). V was pared by 4 bases and J by 2 bases, with 8 bases between. The CDR3 extends over 13 amino acids.

This clone was picked up a small number of times. Other DNA variants within this sample encode the same CDR3. The V call is TRBV9, the J call TRBJ1-2; weak D call: TRBD1 (5 bases). Trimming shortened V by 3 bases and J by 5 bases, and 11 bases separated the two germline ends. The CDR3 consists of 13 residues. The germline CDR1 and CDR2 sequences are SGDLS and YYNGEE. The CDR3 reads CASSGGTGYGYTF. In DNA, the CDR3 is TGTGCCAGCAGCGGCGGGACCGGGTATGGCTACACCTTC.

The V gene is TRBV29-1, the J gene TRBJ2-1; 9 nucleotides agree with TRBD2. V shed 5 bases, J shed 12 bases, and the junction held 14 bases outside the gene matches. Looked up from germline, CDR1 is SQVTM and CDR2 is ANQGSEA. The CDR3 is made up of 14 amino acids. The CDR3 DNA is TGCAGCGTTAAGGGCCGGGCGGGAGGGCCTCGGCAGTTCTTC. Protein product: CSVKGRAGGPRQFF.

The rearrangement uses TRBV5-1 and TRBJ2-3; D assignment may be TRBD1 or TRBD2 (6 bases each). Deletions cut 3 bases from V and 5 bases from J, with 13 bases between. Germline CDR1 SGHRS, CDR2 YFSETQ. The CDR3 consists of 14 residues. The CDR3, as DNA: TGCGCCAGCAGCTGGGGGGCTAGAGAAGATACGCAGTATTTT. Protein sequence: CASSWGAREDTQYF. Full variable domain (rest looked up from reference TRBV5-1 and TRBJ2-3): KAGVTQTPRYLIKTRGQQVTLSCSPISGHRSVSWYQQTPGQGLQFLFEYFSETQRNKGNFPGRFSGRQFSNSRSEMNVSTLELGDSALYLCASSWGAREDTQYFGPGTRLTVL.

Here the CDR3 reads CATSGQTGARGDIQYF. For the CDR3, the DNA is TGTGCCACCAGCGGCCAAACAGGGGCCAGGGGGGACATTCAGTACTTC. The chain links TRBV15 to TRBJ2-4; TRBD1 might be the D (7 bases). Germline CDR1 LNHNV, CDR2 YYDKDF (reference sequence). Trimming pared 5 bases from V and 8 bases from J, leaving 22 bases between. The CDR3 length is 16 residues.

The rearrangement uses TRBV7-2 and TRBJ2-5; 7 bases line up with TRBD2. This CDR3 spans 15 amino acids. Germline trimming cut 1 base from V and 9 bases from J; bases unmatched to any gene: 11. The germline V gene encodes CDR1 SGHTA and CDR2 FQGNSA. CDR3 protein: CASSLVSSGATAQYF. The CDR3 coding sequence is TGTGCCAGCAGCTTAGTATCAAGCGGGGCCACGGCCCAGTACTTC.

The count of this clone is one. This chain joins TRBV5-1 and TRBJ2-5; TRBD1 aligns across 8 bases. With 0 bases clipped from V and 6 bases from J, the junction kept 7 bases outside the gene matches. Germline CDR1 SGHRS, CDR2 YFSETQ. The CDR3 is 15 amino acids. CDR3 DNA: TGCGCCAGCAGCTTGGGGCCGACAGGGGAAAAGACCCAGTACTTC. Its translation is CASSLGPTGEKTQYF.

Here the CDR3 DNA reads TGTGCCAGTAGTATCTCAGCGGGTAGCTCCTACGAGCAGTACTTC. Translation gives CASSISAGSSYEQYF. The chain employs TRBV19 and TRBJ2-7; a weak D match, TRBD2 (6 bases). Germline V gene data show CDR1 as LNHDA and CDR2 as SQIVND (reference sequence). The CDR3 covers 15 residues. The V and J ends lost 3 bases and 0 bases respectively, with 12 bases between them.

The genes are TRBV9 and TRBJ2-1, with D maybe TRBD2 (5 bases). The V end was cut by 0 bases, the J end by 3 bases, with 13 bases between. The CDR3 contains 16 residues. Looked up from germline, CDR1 is SGDLS and CDR2 is YYNGEE. The CDR3 region is CASSVGSGIFYNEQFF. In DNA form, the CDR3 reads TGTGCCAGCAGCGTAGGAAGCGGTATTTTCTACAATGAGCAGTTCTTC.

The chain employs TRBV7-7 and TRBJ2-1, with 12 bases aligning to TRBD2. Germline loops: CDR1 SSHAT, CDR2 FNYEAQ (reference sequence). CDR3 length: 16 residues. The V segment lost 5 bases and the J segment 10 bases; nucleotides outside the gene matches: 12. The CDR3: CASSLGLAGSREEQFF. Written as DNA, the CDR3 is TGTGCCAGCAGCCTGGGACTAGCGGGTTCCCGCGAAGAGCAGTTCTTC.

This chain connects TRBV7-3 to TRBJ2-3; the match to TRBD2 covers 13 bases. The junction had 9 bases not matched to a gene; V was cut back by 5 bases and J by 10 bases. This CDR3 is 15 amino acids long. Germline assignment: CDR1 SGHTA and CDR2 FQGTGA. Here the CDR3 reads CASSLTSGGRSPQYF. The CDR3 bases are TGTGCCAGCAGCCTGACTAGCGGGGGGCGGTCCCCGCAGTATTTT.

V and J are TRBV27 and TRBJ2-1; 8 nucleotides match TRBD2. There are 14 residues in the CDR3. J was trimmed by 7 bases and V by 4 bases; bases with no gene match: 6. Germline loops: CDR1 MNHEY, CDR2 SMNVEV (reference sequence). CDR3 protein: CASSSISGSNEQFF. CDR3 in DNA: TGTGCCAGCAGTTCGATAAGCGGGAGTAATGAGCAGTTCTTC.

The chain uses TRBV29-1 and TRBJ2-4; unclear D gene. Germline loops: CDR1 SQVTM, CDR2 ANQGSEA. Trimming took 6 bases from V and 8 from J, leaving 14 bases between them. The CDR3 totals 12 residues. The CDR3 protein is CSVHAGSDIQYF. In DNA form, the CDR3 reads TGCAGCGTGCACGCCGGTTCGGACATTCAGTACTTC.

On this clone itself: The junction differs from germline at one of its ends, possibly a read error. The chain combines TRBV5-6 with TRBJ2-1; TRBD2 agrees at 15 bases. Germline V gene sequence: CDR1 SGHDT, CDR2 YYEEEE. The CDR3 extends over 18 amino acids. CDR3 region: CASSDRTSGRASHNEQFF. The CDR3, as DNA: TGTGCCAGCAGCGATCGGACTAGCGGGAGGGCCTCCCACAATGAGCAGTTCTTC.

The rearrangement uses TRBV25-1 and TRBJ2-5; D unresolved. V lost 3 bases to trimming and J lost 4 bases, with 12 bases between them. This CDR3 is built from 14 residues. Germline lookup yields CDR1 MGHDK and CDR2 SYGVNS. CDR3 sequence: CASSDRSSSETQYF. DNA of the CDR3: TGTGCCAGCAGTGATAGGTCGTCGTCAGAGACCCAGTACTTC.